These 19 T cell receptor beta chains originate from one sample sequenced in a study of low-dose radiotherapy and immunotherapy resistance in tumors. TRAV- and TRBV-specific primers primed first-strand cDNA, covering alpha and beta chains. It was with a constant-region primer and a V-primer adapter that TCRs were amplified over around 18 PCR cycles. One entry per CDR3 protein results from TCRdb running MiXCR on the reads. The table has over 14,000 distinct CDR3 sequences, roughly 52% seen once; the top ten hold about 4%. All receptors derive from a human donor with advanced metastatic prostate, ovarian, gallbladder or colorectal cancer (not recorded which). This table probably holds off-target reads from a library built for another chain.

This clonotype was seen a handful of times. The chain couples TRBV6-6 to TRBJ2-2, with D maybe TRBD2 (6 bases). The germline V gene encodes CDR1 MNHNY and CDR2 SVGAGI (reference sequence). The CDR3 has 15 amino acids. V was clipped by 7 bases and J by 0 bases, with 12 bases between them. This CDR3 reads CASTLGGSNTGELFF. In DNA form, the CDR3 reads TGTGCCAGCACTCTGGGGGGTTCGAACACCGGGGAGCTGTTTTTT.

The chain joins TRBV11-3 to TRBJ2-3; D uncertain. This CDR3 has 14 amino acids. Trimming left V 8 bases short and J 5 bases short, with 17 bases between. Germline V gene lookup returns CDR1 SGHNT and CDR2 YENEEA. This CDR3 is CASETGSKGDTQYF. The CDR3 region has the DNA TGTGCCAGCGAAACCGGGTCCAAGGGAGATACGCAGTATTTT.

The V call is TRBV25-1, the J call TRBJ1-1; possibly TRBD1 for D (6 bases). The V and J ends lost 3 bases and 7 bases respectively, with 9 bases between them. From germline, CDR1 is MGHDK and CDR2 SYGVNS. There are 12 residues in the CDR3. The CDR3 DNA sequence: TGTGCCAGCAGTGAGCAGGGGTTTGAAGCTTTCTTT. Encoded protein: CASSEQGFEAFF.

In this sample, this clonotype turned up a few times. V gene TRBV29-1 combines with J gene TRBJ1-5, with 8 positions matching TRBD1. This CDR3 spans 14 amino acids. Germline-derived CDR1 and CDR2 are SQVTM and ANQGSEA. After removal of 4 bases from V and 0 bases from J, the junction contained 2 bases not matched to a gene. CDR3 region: CSVAGQASNQPQHF. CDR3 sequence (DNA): TGCAGCGTTGCGGGACAGGCTAGCAATCAGCCCCAGCATTTT.

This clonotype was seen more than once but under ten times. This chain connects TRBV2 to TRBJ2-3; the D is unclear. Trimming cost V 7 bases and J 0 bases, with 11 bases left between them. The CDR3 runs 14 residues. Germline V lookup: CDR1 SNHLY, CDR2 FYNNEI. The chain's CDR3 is CASTTTPSTDTQYF. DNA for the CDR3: TGTGCCAGCACAACTACCCCAAGCACAGATACGCAGTATTTT. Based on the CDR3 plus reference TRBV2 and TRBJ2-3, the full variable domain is EPEVTQTPSHQVTQMGQEVILRCVPISNHLYFYWYRQILGQKVEFLVSFYNNEISEKSEIFDDQFSVERPDGSNFTLKIRSTKLEDSAMYFCASTTTPSTDTQYFGPGTRLTVL.

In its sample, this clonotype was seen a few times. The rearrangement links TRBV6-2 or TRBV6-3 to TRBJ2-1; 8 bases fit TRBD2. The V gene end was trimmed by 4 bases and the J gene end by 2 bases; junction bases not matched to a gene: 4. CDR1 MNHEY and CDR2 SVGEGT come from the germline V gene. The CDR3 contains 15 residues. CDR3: CASSSLSGTYNEQFF. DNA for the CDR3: TGTGCCAGCAGTTCCCTTAGCGGGACCTACAATGAGCAGTTCTTC.

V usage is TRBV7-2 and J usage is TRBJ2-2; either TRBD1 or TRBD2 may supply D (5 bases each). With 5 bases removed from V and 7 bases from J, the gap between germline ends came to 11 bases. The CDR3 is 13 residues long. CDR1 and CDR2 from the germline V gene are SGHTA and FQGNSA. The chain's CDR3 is CASSRDANGELFF. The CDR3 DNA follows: TGTGCCAGCAGCAGGGACGCAAACGGGGAGCTGTTTTTT. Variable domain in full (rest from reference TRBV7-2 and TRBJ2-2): GAGVSQSPSNKVTEKGKDVELRCDPISGHTALYWYRQSLGQGLEFLIYFQGNSAPDKSGLPSDRFSAERTGGSVSTLTIQRTQQEDSAVYLCASSRDANGELFFGEGSRLTVL.

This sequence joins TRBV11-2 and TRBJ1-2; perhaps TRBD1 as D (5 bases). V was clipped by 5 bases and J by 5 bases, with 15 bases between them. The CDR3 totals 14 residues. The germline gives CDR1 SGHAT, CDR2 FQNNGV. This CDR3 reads CASSPRQQLYGYTF. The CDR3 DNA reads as TGTGCCAGCAGCCCCCGACAGCAACTGTATGGCTACACCTTC.

The CDR3 here is CASSHLVGRGHFGNTIYF. CDR3 bases: TGTGCCAGCAGCCATCTAGTTGGCAGGGGGCATTTTGGAAACACCATATATTTT. The J gene is TRBJ1-3, the V gene TRBV6-1; TRBD1 matches 8 bases. CDR3 length: 18 residues. The germline gives CDR1 MNHNS, CDR2 SASEGT. V was pared by 6 bases and J by 3 bases, with 16 bases of the junction left unmatched.

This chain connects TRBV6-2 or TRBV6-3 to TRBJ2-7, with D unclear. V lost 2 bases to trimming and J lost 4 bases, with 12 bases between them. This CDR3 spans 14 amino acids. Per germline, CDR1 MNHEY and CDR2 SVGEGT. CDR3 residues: CASSYNTFEYEQYF. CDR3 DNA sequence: TGTGCCAGCAGTTACAACACCTTCGAGTACGAGCAGTACTTC.

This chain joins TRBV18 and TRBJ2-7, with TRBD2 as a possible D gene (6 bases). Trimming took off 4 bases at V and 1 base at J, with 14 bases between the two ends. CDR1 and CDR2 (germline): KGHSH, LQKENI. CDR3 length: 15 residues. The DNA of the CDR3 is TGTGCCAGCTCACGAACCCAGCGGGCGTCCTACGAGCAGTACTTC. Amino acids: CASSRTQRASYEQYF.

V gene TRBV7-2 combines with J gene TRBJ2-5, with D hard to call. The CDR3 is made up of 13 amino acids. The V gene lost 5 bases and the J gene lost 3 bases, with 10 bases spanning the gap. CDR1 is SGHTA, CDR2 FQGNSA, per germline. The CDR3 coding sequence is TGTGCCAGCAGCCCGCGTCAGAAAGAGACCCAGTACTTC. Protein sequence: CASSPRQKETQYF. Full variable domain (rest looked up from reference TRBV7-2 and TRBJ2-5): GAGVSQSPSNKVTEKGKDVELRCDPISGHTALYWYRQSLGQGLEFLIYFQGNSAPDKSGLPSDRFSAERTGGSVSTLTIQRTQQEDSAVYLCASSPRQKETQYFGPGTRLLVL.

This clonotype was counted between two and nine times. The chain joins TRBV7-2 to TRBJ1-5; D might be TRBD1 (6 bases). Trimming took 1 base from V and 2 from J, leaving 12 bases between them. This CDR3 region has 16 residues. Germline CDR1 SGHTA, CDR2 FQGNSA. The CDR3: CASSLGTGLGNQPQHF. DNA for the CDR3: TGTGCCAGCAGCTTAGGAACAGGGCTCGGCAATCAGCCCCAGCATTTT.

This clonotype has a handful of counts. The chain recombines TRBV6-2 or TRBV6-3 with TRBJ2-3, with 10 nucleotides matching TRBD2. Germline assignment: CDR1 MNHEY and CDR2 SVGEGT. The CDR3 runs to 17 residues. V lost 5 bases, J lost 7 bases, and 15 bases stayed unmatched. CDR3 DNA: TGTGCCAGCAGTGAAGTTACCTCTAGCGGGAGTTGGTATACGCAGTATTTT. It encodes CASSEVTSSGSWYTQYF.

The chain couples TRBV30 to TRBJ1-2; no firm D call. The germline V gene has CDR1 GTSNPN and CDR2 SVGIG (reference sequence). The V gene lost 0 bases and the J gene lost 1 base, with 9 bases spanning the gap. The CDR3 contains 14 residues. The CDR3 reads CAWSVRPDNYGYTF. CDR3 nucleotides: TGTGCCTGGAGTGTACGACCAGATAACTATGGCTACACCTTC.

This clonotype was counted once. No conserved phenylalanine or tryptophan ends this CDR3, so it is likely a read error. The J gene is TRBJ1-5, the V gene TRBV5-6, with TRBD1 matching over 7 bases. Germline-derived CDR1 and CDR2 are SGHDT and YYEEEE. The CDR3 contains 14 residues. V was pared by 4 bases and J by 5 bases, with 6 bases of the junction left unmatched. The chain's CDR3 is CASSVGTAYQPQHS. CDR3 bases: TGTGCCAGCAGCGTGGGGACAGCCTATCAGCCCCAGCATTCT.

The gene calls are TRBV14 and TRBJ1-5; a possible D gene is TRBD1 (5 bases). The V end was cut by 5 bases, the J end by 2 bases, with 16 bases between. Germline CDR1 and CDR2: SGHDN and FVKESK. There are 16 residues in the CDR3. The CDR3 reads CASSSGGAPGNQPQHF. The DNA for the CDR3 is TGTGCCAGCAGCTCTGGTGGGGCGCCGGGCAATCAGCCCCAGCATTTT.

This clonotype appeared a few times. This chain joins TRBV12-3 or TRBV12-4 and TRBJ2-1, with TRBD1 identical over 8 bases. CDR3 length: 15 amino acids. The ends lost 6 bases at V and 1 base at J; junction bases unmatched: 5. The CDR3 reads CASSPTGDSYNEQFF. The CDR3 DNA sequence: TGTGCCAGCAGCCCGACAGGGGATTCCTACAATGAGCAGTTCTTC.

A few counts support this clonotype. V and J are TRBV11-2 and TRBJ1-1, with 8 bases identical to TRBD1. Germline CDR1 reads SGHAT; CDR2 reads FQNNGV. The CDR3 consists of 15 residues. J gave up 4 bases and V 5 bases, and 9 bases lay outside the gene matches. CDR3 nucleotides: TGTGCCAGCAGCCAAGCCAGGGGGCTGAGCACTGAAGCTTTCTTT. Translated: CASSQARGLSTEAFF.